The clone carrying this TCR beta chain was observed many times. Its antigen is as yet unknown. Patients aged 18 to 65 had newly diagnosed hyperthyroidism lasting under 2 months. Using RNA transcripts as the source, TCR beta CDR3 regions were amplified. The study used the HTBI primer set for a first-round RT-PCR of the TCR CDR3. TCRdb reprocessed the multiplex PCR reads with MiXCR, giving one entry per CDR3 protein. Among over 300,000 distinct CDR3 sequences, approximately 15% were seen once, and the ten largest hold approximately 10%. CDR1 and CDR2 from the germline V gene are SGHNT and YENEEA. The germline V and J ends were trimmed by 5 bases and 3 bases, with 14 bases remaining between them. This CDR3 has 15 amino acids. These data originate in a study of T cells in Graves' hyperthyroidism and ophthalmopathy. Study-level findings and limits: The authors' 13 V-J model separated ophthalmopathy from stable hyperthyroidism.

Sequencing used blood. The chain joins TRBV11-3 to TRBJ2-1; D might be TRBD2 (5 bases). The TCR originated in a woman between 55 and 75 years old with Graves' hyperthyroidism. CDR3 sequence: CASSPRSGDYNEQFF. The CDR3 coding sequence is TGTGCCAGCAGCCCAAGGAGCGGCGACTACAATGAGCAGTTCTTC.